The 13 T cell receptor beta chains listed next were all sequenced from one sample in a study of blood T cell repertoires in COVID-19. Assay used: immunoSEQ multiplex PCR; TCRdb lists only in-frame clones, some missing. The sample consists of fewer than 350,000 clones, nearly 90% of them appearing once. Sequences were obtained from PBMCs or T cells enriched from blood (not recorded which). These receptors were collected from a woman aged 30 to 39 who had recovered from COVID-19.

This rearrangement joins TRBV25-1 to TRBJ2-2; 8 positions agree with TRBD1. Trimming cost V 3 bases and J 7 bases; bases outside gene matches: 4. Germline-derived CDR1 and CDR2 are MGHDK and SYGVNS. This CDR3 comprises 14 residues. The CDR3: CASSEQGAIGELFF. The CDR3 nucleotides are TGTGCCAGCAGTGAGCAGGGGGCTATCGGGGAGCTGTTTTTT.

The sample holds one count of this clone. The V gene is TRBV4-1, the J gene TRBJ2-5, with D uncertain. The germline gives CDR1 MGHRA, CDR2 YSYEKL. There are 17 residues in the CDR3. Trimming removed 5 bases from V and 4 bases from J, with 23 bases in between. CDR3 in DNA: TGCGCCAGCAGCGAAGCTCCCAAGCTCACGCGTGCAGAGACCCAGTACTTC. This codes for CASSEAPKLTRAETQYF.

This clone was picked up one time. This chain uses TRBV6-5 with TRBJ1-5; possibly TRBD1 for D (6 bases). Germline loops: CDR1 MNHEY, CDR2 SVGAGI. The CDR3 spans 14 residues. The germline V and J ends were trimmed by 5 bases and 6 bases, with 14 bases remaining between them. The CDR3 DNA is TGTGCCAGCAGTCCGAACAGGGCGGGTCAGCCCCAGCATTTT. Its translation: CASSPNRAGQPQHF.

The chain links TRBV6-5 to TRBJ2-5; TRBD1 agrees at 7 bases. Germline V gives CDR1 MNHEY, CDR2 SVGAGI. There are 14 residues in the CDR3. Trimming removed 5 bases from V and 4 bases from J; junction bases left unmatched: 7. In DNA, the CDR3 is TGTGCCAGCAGTCCAACTACAGGGGTAGAGACCCAGTACTTC. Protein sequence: CASSPTTGVETQYF.

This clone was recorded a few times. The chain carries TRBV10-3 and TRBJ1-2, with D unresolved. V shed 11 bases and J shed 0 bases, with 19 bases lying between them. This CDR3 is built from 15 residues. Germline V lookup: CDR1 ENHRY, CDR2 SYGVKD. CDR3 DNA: TGTGCCGTAACGCCGGGAGTCCCCTCTAACTATGGCTACACCTTC. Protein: CAVTPGVPSNYGYTF.

This CDR3 is CATSDGDLYGYTF. CDR3 sequence (DNA): TGTGCCACCAGTGATGGGGACTTGTATGGCTACACCTTC. The chain employs TRBV24-1 and TRBJ1-2; possibly TRBD1 for D (5 bases). V lost 3 bases to trimming and J lost 5 bases, with 9 bases between them. The CDR3 has 13 amino acids. CDR1 and CDR2 (germline): KGHDR, SFDVKD.

The CDR3 DNA sequence: TGCGCCAGCAGCTTGGCGGGACAGGGTGCCTACGAGCAGTACTTC. It is translated as CASSLAGQGAYEQYF. The chain recombines TRBV5-1 with TRBJ2-7; 9 bases line up with TRBD1. Trimming cost V 0 bases and J 2 bases; bases outside gene matches: 3. Per the germline V gene, CDR1 is SGHRS and CDR2 is YFSETQ. The CDR3 length is 15 residues.

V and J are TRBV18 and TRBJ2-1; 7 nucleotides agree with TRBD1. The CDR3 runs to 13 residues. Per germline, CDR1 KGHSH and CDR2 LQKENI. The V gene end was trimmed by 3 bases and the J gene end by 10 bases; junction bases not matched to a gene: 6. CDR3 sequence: CASSPPGQPEQFF. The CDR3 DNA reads TGTGCCAGCTCACCCCCGGGACAGCCAGAGCAGTTCTTC.

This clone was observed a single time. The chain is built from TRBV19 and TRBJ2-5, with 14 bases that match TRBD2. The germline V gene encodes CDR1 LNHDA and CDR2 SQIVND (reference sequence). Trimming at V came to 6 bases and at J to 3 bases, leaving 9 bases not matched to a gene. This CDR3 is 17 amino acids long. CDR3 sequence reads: CASSNSGTSGSKETQYF. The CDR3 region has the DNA TGTGCCAGTAGCAATTCCGGGACTAGCGGGAGCAAAGAGACCCAGTACTTC.

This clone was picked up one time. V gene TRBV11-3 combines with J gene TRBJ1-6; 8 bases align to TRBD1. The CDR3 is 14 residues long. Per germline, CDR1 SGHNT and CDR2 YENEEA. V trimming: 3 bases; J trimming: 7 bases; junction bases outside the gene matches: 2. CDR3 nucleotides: TGTGCCAGCAGCTTGGGACAGGCCAATTCACCCCTCCACTTT. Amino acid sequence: CASSLGQANSPLHF.

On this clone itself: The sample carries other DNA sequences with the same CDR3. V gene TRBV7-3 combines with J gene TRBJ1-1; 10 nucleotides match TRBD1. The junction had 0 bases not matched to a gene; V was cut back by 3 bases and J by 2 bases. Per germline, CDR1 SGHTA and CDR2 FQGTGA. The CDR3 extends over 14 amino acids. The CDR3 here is CASSLTGGNTEAFF. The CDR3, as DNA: TGTGCCAGCAGCTTGACAGGGGGCAACACTGAAGCTTTCTTT. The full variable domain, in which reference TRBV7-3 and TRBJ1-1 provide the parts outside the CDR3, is GAGVSQTPSNKVTEKGKYVELRCDPISGHTALYWYRQSLGQGPEFLIYFQGTGAADDSGLPNDRFFAVRPEGSVSTLKIQRTERGDSAVYLCASSLTGGNTEAFFGQGTRLTVV.

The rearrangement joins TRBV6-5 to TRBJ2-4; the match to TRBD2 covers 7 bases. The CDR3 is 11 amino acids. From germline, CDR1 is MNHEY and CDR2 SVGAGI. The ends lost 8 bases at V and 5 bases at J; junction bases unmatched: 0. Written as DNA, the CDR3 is TGTGCCAGCCGGGGGGAAAACATTCAGTACTTC. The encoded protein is CASRGENIQYF.

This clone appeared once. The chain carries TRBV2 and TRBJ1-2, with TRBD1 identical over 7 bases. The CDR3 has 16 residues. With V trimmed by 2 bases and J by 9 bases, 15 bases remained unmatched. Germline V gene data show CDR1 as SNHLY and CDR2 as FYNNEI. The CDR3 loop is CASSERIPRDSRSYTF. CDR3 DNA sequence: TGTGCCAGCAGTGAACGAATTCCCCGGGACAGTAGGAGCTACACCTTC.